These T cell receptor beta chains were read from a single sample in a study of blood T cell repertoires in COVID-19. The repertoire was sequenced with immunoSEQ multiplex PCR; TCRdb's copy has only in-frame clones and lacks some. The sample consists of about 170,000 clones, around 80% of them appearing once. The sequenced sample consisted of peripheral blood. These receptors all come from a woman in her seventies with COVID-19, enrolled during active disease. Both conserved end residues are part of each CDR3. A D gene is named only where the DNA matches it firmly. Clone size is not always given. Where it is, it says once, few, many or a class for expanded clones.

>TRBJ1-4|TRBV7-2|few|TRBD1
CASSSRTGRTNEKLFF
TGTGCCAGCAGCTCCCGGACAGGGAGAACTAATGAAAAACTGTTTTTT
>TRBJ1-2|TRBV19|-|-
CASSVATYYGYTF
TGTGCCAGTAGCGTGGCCACCTACTATGGCTACACCTTC
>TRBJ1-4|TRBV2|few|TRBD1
CASSAGQGEEKLFF
TGTGCCAGCAGTGCAGGACAGGGGGAGGAAAAACTGTTTTTT
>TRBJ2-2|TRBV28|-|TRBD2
CASIPPSGTSGIAGELFF
TGTGCCAGCATCCCCCCCTCCGGGACTAGCGGGATAGCCGGGGAGCTGTTTTTT
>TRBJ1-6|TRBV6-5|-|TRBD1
CASSYSGQGNSPLHF
TGTGCCAGCAGTTACTCGGGACAGGGGAACTCACCCCTCCACTTT
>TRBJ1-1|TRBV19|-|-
CASARRVERNTEAFF
TGTGCCAGTGCACGGCGGGTGGAACGGAACACTGAAGCTTTCTTT
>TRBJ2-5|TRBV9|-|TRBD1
CASSVRDRGRETQYF
TGTGCCAGCAGCGTCCGGGACAGGGGGCGAGAGACCCAGTACTTC
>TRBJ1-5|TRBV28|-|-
CASELEDQPQHF
TGTGCCAGCGAATTGGAGGATCAGCCCCAGCATTTT
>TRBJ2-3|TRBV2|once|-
CASSFRGADTQYF
TGTGCCAGCAGCTTCAGGGGGGCAGATACGCAGTATTTT
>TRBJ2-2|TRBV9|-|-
CASSVGEAGELFF
TGTGCCAGCAGCGTAGGCGAGGCCGGGGAGCTGTTTTTT
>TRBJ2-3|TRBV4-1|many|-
CASSPGTSTDTQYF
TGCGCCAGCAGCCCGGGGACTAGCACAGATACGCAGTATTTT
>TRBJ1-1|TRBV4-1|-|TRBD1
CASSPGTGFNTEAFF
TGCGCCAGCAGCCCCGGGACAGGGTTCAACACTGAAGCTTTCTTT
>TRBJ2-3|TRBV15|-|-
CATKGRLAADTQYF
TGTGCCACCAAGGGCAGATTAGCGGCAGATACGCAGTATTTT
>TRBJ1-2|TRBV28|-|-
CASSDTSRGYTF
TGTGCCAGCTCCGACACCTCTCGTGGCTACACCTTC
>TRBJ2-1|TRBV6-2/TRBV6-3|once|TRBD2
CASSLAGGIREQFF
TGTGCCAGCAGTCTAGCGGGAGGGATCCGTGAGCAGTTCTTC